This T cell receptor beta chain is drawn from a study of T-cell memory formation after mild COVID-19. As for the study in general: The TCR clusters were mostly specific to one donor.

The length of the CDR3 is 13 residues. In germline, CDR1 is SGHTA, CDR2 FQGNSA. V was pared by 1 base and J by 6 bases, with 7 bases between. A 5'RACE reaction primed in the constant segment made cDNA libraries of TCR alpha and TCR beta, and these carried sample barcodes and UMIs. One entry per CDR3 protein results from TCRdb running MiXCR on the 5' RACE reads. The sample lists about 150,000 distinct CDR3 sequences; roughly 30% were seen once. In the case of this clonotype: The antigen is not known.

Points from the study as a whole: Clones that got smaller from day 15 to 85 had even CD4/CD8, while clones growing later tipped toward CD4+.

The chain is built from TRBV7-2 and TRBJ2-4; unclear D gene. The clonotype was recovered from an adult woman who had mild COVID-19 (a few samples of this study predate the infection). Cell type and time point are not known. The sequenced sample consisted of PBMCs or a T cell subset sorted from them (not recorded which). CDR3 DNA: TGTGCCAGCAGCTTAGGAGCGAGAAACATTCAGTACTTC. Its translation is CASSLGARNIQYF.